What follows are 14 T cell receptor beta chains derived from one specimen sequenced in a study of neoadjuvant anti-PD-1 for oral cavity cancer. Produced via immunoSEQ multiplex PCR; TCRdb's table is partial and in-frame only. Of 60,000 to 80,000 clones in the sample, roughly three quarters were seen once. The sequences come from PBMCs, collected before nivolumab (anti-PD-1) treatment. The receptors here all came from a person between 40 and 85 years old with oral cavity squamous cell carcinoma.

This sequence joins TRBV29-1 and TRBJ1-1; 9 bases align to TRBD1. Trimming cost V 5 bases and J 1 base; bases outside gene matches: 5. Germline CDR1 SQVTM, CDR2 ANQGSEA. The CDR3 length is 14 residues. The CDR3 sequence: CSVHRGRENTEAFF. The CDR3 DNA follows: TGCAGCGTTCACAGGGGGCGGGAGAACACTGAAGCTTTCTTT.

This chain joins TRBV28 and TRBJ1-2; 11 bases agree with TRBD1. Germline loops: CDR1 MDHEN, CDR2 SYDVKM. After removal of 1 base from V and 4 bases from J, the junction contained 14 bases not matched to a gene. CDR3 length: 19 residues. In DNA, the CDR3 is TGTGCCAGCAGTTTATATACCCCCGGAGGGACAGGGGGGGGCTATGGCTACACCTTC. Its protein product is CASSLYTPGGTGGGYGYTF.

The chain has TRBV10-2 and TRBJ1-2; D might be TRBD1 (5 bases). V lost 2 bases and J lost 2, with 6 bases in between. CDR1 and CDR2 (germline): WSHSY, SAAADI. CDR3 size: 13 residues. CDR3 bases: TGCGCCAGCAGTGAGGGGGGAAACTATGGCTACACCTTC. Its protein is CASSEGGNYGYTF.

This chain uses TRBV5-1 with TRBJ2-5; the D is unclear. This CDR3 contains 11 residues. Per the germline V gene, CDR1 is SGHRS and CDR2 is YFSETQ. The V and J ends lost 0 bases and 7 bases respectively, with 4 bases between them. As DNA, the CDR3 is TGCGCCAGCAGCTTGGATGGGACCCAGTACTTC. As protein: CASSLDGTQYF.

This clone was seen a single time. This chain uses TRBV7-2 with TRBJ1-6; a weak D match, TRBD1 (6 bases). The CDR3 runs 15 residues. Germline V CDR1 and CDR2: SGHTA, FQGNSA. The V end lost 0 bases, the J end lost 8 bases, and 11 bases lay between the germline ends. CDR3 sequence: CASSLAAGADSPLHF. The CDR3 DNA sequence: TGTGCCAGCAGCTTAGCGGCAGGGGCGGATTCACCCCTCCACTTT.

The chain joins TRBV6-5 to TRBJ1-6; perhaps TRBD1 as D (5 bases). Trimming stripped 6 bases from V and 9 bases from J, with 15 bases between. In germline, CDR1 is MNHEY, CDR2 SVGAGI. There are 14 residues in the CDR3. Here the CDR3 DNA reads TGTGCCAGCAGAATCAGAGGGGACGGTTCACCCCTCCACTTT. Encoded protein: CASRIRGDGSPLHF.

This clone appeared once. The gene calls are TRBV29-1 and TRBJ1-3; D remains unclear. This CDR3 spans 14 amino acids. The V gene's germline CDR1 is SQVTM and CDR2 ANQGSEA. Trimming removed 6 bases from V and 0 bases from J, with 12 bases in between. The CDR3 spells CSVRTGISGNTIYF. The CDR3 bases are TGCAGCGTCCGGACGGGAATCTCTGGAAACACCATATATTTT.

This clone was seen a handful of times. This chain connects TRBV27 to TRBJ1-1, with D unresolved. CDR1 MNHEY and CDR2 SMNVEV come from the germline V gene (reference sequence). Trimming pared 1 base from V and 1 base from J, leaving 7 bases between. CDR3 size: 14 residues. DNA of the CDR3: TGTGCCAGCAGTTTATTGGCAGGGAACACTGAAGCTTTCTTT. It specifies CASSLLAGNTEAFF.

The CDR3 bases are TGTGCCAGCAGCTCCCGGCTAGCGGGGTACAATGAGCAGTTCTTC. This codes for CASSSRLAGYNEQFF. The V gene is TRBV7-8, the J gene TRBJ2-1; the match to TRBD2 covers 9 bases. The germline V gene has CDR1 SGHVS and CDR2 FQNEAQ. There are 15 residues in the CDR3. With V trimmed by 4 bases and J by 4 bases, 5 bases remained unmatched.

The chain carries TRBV6-4 and TRBJ1-2, with D possibly being TRBD1 (5 bases). Deletions cut 4 bases from V and 7 bases from J, with 13 bases between. CDR1 and CDR2 (germline): MRHNA, SNTAGT. This CDR3 has 13 residues. The CDR3 nucleotides are TGTGCCAGCAGTGGATCCGGGGCCTCTGGCTACACCTTC. It translates to CASSGSGASGYTF.

This clone was detected a few times. V usage is TRBV7-2 and J usage is TRBJ1-5; D is undetermined. Germline CDR1 SGHTA, CDR2 FQGNSA. V dropped 5 bases and J dropped 3 bases, with 17 bases sitting between them. The CDR3 length is 16 residues. The CDR3, as DNA: TGTGCCAGCAGCGGACTGGAGGGAGGGCCCAATCAGCCCCAGCATTTT. Protein product: CASSGLEGGPNQPQHF.

J is TRBJ1-5 and V is TRBV2; a weak D match, TRBD1 (5 bases). CDR1 is SNHLY, CDR2 FYNNEI, per germline. V lost 8 bases to trimming and J lost 0 bases, with 14 bases between them. The length of the CDR3 is 15 residues. Here the CDR3 DNA reads TGTGCCAGCTCGACAGAGAATTATAGCAATCAGCCCCAGCATTTT. Translated: CASSTENYSNQPQHF.

This chain joins TRBV5-4 and TRBJ2-1; no definite D call. V was clipped by 0 bases and J by 4 bases, with 8 bases between them. The CDR3 is 14 amino acids. Germline CDR1 SGHNT, CDR2 YYREEE (reference sequence). The CDR3 reads CASSLDRPYNEQFF. The CDR3 region has the DNA TGTGCCAGCAGCTTGGACAGACCTTACAATGAGCAGTTCTTC.

The chain couples TRBV9 to TRBJ1-5, with TRBD1 matching over 7 bases. Germline assignment: CDR1 SGDLS and CDR2 YYNGEE. This CDR3 has 15 residues. V dropped 4 bases and J dropped 4; count of bases not matched to a gene: 8. The CDR3 coding sequence is TGTGCCAGCAGCACAACAGGGACAGTAAATCAGCCCCAGCATTTT. This encodes CASSTTGTVNQPQHF. Looking up the rest from reference TRBV9 and TRBJ1-5 gives the full variable domain: DSGVTQTPKHLITATGQRVTLRCSPRSGDLSVYWYQQSLDQGLQFLIQYYNGEERAKGNILERFSAQQFPDLHSELNLSSLELGDSALYFCASSTTGTVNQPQHFGDGTRLSIL.